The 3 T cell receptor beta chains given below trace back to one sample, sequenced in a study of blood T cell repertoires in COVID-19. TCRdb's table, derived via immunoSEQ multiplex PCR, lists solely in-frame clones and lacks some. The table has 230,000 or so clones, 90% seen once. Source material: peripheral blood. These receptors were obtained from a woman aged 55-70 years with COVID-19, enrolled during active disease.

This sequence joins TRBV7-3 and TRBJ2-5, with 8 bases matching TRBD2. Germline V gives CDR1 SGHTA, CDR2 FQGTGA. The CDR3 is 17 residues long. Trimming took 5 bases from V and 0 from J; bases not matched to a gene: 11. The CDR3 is CASSSIKRGPYQETQYF. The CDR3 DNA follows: TGTGCCAGCAGCAGTATCAAGCGGGGGCCGTACCAAGAGACCCAGTACTTC.

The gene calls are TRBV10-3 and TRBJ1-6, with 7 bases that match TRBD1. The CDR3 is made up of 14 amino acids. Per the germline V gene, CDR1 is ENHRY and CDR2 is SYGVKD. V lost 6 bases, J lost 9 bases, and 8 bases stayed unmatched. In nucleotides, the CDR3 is TGTGCCATCAGCCCCCAGGGGGTAGGTTCACCCCTCCACTTT. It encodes CAISPQGVGSPLHF.

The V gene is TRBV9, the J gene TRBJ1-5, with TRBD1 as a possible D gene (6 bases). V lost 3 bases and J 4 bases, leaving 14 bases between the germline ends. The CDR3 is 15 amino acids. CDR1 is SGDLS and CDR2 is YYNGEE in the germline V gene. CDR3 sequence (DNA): TGTGCCAGCAGCGAAAATCAGGGGACAAATCAGCCCCAGCATTTT. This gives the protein CASSENQGTNQPQHF.